Listed here are 5 T cell receptor beta chains from one sample, sequenced in a study of Ad26.COV2.S vaccination and SARS-CoV-2 variants. The sample's treatment: roughly 20 received Ad26.COV2.S at low or high dose, single or two shots; about 5 received placebo; per-sample allocation not given. Sampling happened 63 days after the first vaccine or placebo injection. Method: immunoSEQ multiplex PCR; TCRdb's copy keeps in-frame clones and lacks some. The sample lists fewer than 400,000 clones, approximately 91% occurring once. Sequencing was performed on peripheral blood, taken in a trial of Ad26.COV2.S vaccine versus placebo. The source of these receptors is a person aged 18-65 years who received the Ad26.COV2.S COVID-19 vaccine or a placebo.

This clone showed up just a few times. The chain has TRBV25-1 and TRBJ1-6; D is undetermined. Germline V lookup: CDR1 MGHDK, CDR2 SYGVNS. V lost 1 base, J lost 0 bases, and 13 bases lay in between. The CDR3 length is 18 residues. The DNA for the CDR3 is TGTGCCAGCAGTGAATGGGTAGGGCCAAGCTCCTATAATTCACCCCTCCACTTT. Its protein product is CASSEWVGPSSYNSPLHF.

The table lists this clone with a count of one. The rearrangement joins TRBV5-1 to TRBJ2-1, with 13 bases that match TRBD2. Germline loops: CDR1 SGHRS, CDR2 YFSETQ. The ends lost 4 bases at V and 6 bases at J; junction bases unmatched: 7. CDR3 length: 16 residues. DNA of the CDR3: TGCGCCAGCAGCGCTAGGGGACTAGCGGGGATCAATGAGCAGTTCTTC. This gives the protein CASSARGLAGINEQFF. Full variable domain (rest looked up from reference TRBV5-1 and TRBJ2-1): KAGVTQTPRYLIKTRGQQVTLSCSPISGHRSVSWYQQTPGQGLQFLFEYFSETQRNKGNFPGRFSGRQFSNSRSEMNVSTLELGDSALYLCASSARGLAGINEQFFGPGTRLTVL.

V usage is TRBV14 and J usage is TRBJ1-1; D not certain. Germline loops: CDR1 SGHDN, CDR2 FVKESK. Trimming took off 4 bases at V and 1 base at J, with 7 bases between the two ends. The length of the CDR3 is 13 residues. The CDR3 DNA follows: TGTGCCAGCAGCCCACTACCGAACACTGAAGCTTTCTTT. As protein: CASSPLPNTEAFF.

This sequence joins TRBV3-1 (or the pseudogene TRBV3-2) and TRBJ2-6; D gene uncertain. V was trimmed by 0 bases and J by 2 bases, leaving 17 bases between them. Germline assignment: CDR1 LGHDT and CDR2 YNNKEL (reference sequence). This CDR3 spans 19 amino acids. The DNA for the CDR3 is TGTGCCAGCAGCCAAGAGTATTTTCCGGTCTTTGCTGGGGCCAACGTCCTGACTTTC. Its protein is CASSQEYFPVFAGANVLTF.

This clone was counted a few times. The chain uses TRBV27 and TRBJ2-7; possible D gene TRBD1, 6 bases. Trimming removed 6 bases at V and 3 bases at J, with 12 bases between. This CDR3 is 13 amino acids long. Germline V gene sequence: CDR1 MNHEY, CDR2 SMNVEV (reference sequence). This CDR3 is CASRYRVGYEQYF. Here the CDR3 DNA reads TGTGCCAGCAGATACAGGGTAGGCTACGAGCAGTACTTC.